This record looks at one T cell receptor (beta chain) sequence and its context. This entry belongs to a study of tumor-infiltrating lymphocytes in primary liver carcinoma. From 20-30 mg of unsorted bulk tissue, DNA and RNA were co-extracted together. Surgeons resected the patients' primary liver carcinomas. Sampling of each tumor involved five separate regions. The study found over 75% viable tumor cells in every tumor sample. cDNA specific to TCR beta was made from 500 ng of total RNA, with a constant-region primer employed for priming. Amplification in three nested multiplex PCR rounds with slightly modified ARM-PCR gave rise to TCR beta libraries. The two initial PCR rounds, ten to eleven cycles each, used TRBV1-TRBV30 forward and C-beta reverse primers. Each CDR3 protein is one row after TCRdb ran MiXCR on the multiplex PCR reads. Here the sample spans more than 95,000 distinct CDR3 sequences, 80% to 85% being singletons.

Trimming pared 7 bases from V and 8 bases from J, leaving 22 bases between. The length of the CDR3 is 15 residues. Germline V gene lookup returns CDR1 MNHEY and CDR2 SVGAGI. This TCR was sampled from a man aged 35 to 55 with primary liver carcinoma and hepatitis B virus infection. This sequence joins TRBV6-5 and TRBJ2-3; D may be TRBD2 (6 bases). The sequenced sample was liver tumor tissue from sampling region 3. Subset: tumor region T3, left-lateral pole. Written as DNA, the CDR3 is TGTGCCAGCAACCCAGGACCTGCGGGAATAGGTACGCAGTATTTT. It codes for CASNPGPAGIGTQYF.